This is a list of T cell receptor beta chains from one sample in a study of OX40 agonist ivuxolimab in advanced cancers. Method: immunoSEQ multiplex PCR; TCRdb's copy keeps in-frame clones and lacks some. This sample has roughly 26,000 clones, with approximately 90% found just once. Sequencing used CD4+ or CD8+ T cells sorted from blood, obtained in a trial of the OX40 agonist ivuxolimab. These receptors were collected from an adult with an advanced solid tumor such as melanoma, head and neck, liver or kidney cancer. CDR3s leave out the opening cysteine and the closing phenylalanine or tryptophan. Only part of the rows carry a size: once, few, many, or a class if the clone is expanded.

>TRBJ2-2|-|TRBV6-5
ASSSAGPGELF
>TRBJ1-1|few|TRBV7-9
ASSTPGPAEAF
>TRBJ2-3|-|TRBV7-8
ASSSSGGLTDTQY
>TRBJ2-1|-|TRBV7-6
ASSSWSLDNEQF
>TRBJ2-5|-|TRBV5-1
ASSPLGGPQETQY
>TRBJ1-3|-|TRBV9
ASSGASGNTIY
>TRBJ2-7|-|TRBV4-2
ASSQVTGSYEQY
>TRBJ2-1|-|TRBV7-8
ASSLDPSGSYNEQF
>TRBJ2-2|-|TRBV6-4
ASSDADTGELF
>TRBJ1-5|-|TRBV25-1
ASSESAGQPQH
>TRBJ2-3|-|TRBV4-2
ASSQVWLDGTGDTDTQY
>TRBJ2-7|-|TRBV10-2
ASAAGGPYEQY
>TRBJ2-7|-|TRBV5-1
ASTTSGGTTSYEQY
>TRBJ2-1|-|TRBV7-8
ASSLRDGYNEQF
>TRBJ2-1|-|TRBV4-3
ASSQGDRGLNEQF
>TRBJ2-5|-|TRBV6-1
ASSDYRGLETQY
>TRBJ2-7|-|TRBV27
ASSFNGGTYFYEQY
>TRBJ2-1|-|TRBV19
ASSMVWKTGSYNEQF
>TRBJ2-1|once|TRBV18
ASSPTGMKNEQF
>TRBJ1-2|-|TRBV6-7
ASIPKVVGQPLYGYT
>TRBJ2-5|-|TRBV9
ASSGGQEETQY
>TRBJ1-5|-|TRBV27
ASGINQPQH
>TRBJ1-2|once|TRBV4-3
ASSQGTAERGYT
>TRBJ2-3|-|TRBV10-1
ASSDAAGTDTQY
>TRBJ2-2|-|TRBV27
ASSNYRVPLNTGELF
>TRBJ2-1|-|TRBV5-1
ASSLLLVGNEQF
>TRBJ1-5|-|TRBV28
ASSLWGGQGAKQPQH
>TRBJ1-2|medium-sized|TRBV7-9
ASSDYGQLNYGYT
>TRBJ2-7|-|TRBV5-4
ASSLGDVTSAEQY
>TRBJ2-7|-|TRBV27
ASSFLGPLYEQY
>TRBJ2-7|-|TRBV5-5
ASSLLWQVISPYEQY
>TRBJ2-1|-|TRBV29-1
SAEGTSGGSSYNEQF
>TRBJ1-5|-|TRBV19
ASSRSVEQPQH
>TRBJ2-5|-|TRBV30
AWSVGTGWVTQY
>TRBJ1-5|once|TRBV9
ASSVGDSDQPQH
>TRBJ2-7|-|TRBV7-9
ASSLERGTQTYEQY
>TRBJ1-2|-|TRBV14
ASSHFELPTYGYT
>TRBJ2-3|-|TRBV7-9
ASSPGDSATTDTQY
>TRBJ1-5|-|TRBV5-8
ASSFRDQGGQPQH
>TRBJ2-7|-|TRBV20-1
SARTPMEQY
>TRBJ1-1|-|TRBV19
ASKGGHTEAF
>TRBJ2-1|-|TRBV2
ASSLVASGTYNEQF
>TRBJ2-5|-|TRBV7-9
ASSGQGAQETQY
>TRBJ1-4|-|TRBV9
ASSVEGDEKLF
>TRBJ2-6|-|TRBV4-2
ASSPTVYSGANVLT
>TRBJ2-7|-|TRBV30
AWEFSYEQY
>TRBJ1-1|few|TRBV27
ASRTGNTEAF
>TRBJ2-2|-|TRBV11-3
ASSPRTGDTGELF
>TRBJ2-7|-|TRBV5-6
ASSLEGASSYEQY
>TRBJ2-3|-|TRBV6-6
ASGVPGQNTDTQY
>TRBJ2-4|-|TRBV5-1
ASSTQSLGTKNIQY
>TRBJ2-7|-|TRBV28
ASRGSGTYEQY
>TRBJ1-1|few|TRBV2
AKGQINTEAF
>TRBJ1-1|-|TRBV4-1
ASSQDKGTEAF